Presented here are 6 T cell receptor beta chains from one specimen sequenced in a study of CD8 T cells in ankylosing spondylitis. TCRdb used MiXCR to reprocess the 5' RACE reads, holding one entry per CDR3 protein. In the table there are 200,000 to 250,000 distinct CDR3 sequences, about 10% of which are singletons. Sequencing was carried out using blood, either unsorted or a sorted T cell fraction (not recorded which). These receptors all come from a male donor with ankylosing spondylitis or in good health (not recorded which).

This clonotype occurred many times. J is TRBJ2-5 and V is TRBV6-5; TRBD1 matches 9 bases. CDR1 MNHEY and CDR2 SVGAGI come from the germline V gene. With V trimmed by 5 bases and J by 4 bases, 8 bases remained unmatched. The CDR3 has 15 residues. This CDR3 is CASSLSTGGGETQYF. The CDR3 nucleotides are TGTGCCAGCAGTCTCTCGACAGGGGGAGGAGAGACCCAGTACTTC.

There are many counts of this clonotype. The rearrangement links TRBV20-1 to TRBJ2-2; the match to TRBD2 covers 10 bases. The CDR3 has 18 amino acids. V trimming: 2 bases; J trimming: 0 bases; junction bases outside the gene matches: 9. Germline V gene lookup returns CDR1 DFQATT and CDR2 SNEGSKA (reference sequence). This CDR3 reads CSARRASGGDTNTGELFF. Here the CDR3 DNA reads TGCAGTGCTAGACGGGCCAGCGGGGGGGACACGAACACCGGGGAGCTGTTTTTT.

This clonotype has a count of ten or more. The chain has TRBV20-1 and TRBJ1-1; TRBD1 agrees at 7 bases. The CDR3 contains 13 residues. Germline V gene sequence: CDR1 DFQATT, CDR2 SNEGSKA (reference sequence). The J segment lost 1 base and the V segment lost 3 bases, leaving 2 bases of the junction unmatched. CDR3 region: CSASWTGNTEAFF. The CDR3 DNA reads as TGCAGTGCTAGTTGGACAGGGAACACTGAAGCTTTCTTT.

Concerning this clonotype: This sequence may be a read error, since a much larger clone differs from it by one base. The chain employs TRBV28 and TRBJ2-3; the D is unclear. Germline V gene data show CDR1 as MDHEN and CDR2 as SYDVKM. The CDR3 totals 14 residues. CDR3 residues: CASSLVTNTATQYF. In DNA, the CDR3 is TGTGCCAGCAGTTTGGTCACCAACACAGCTACGCAGTATTTT.

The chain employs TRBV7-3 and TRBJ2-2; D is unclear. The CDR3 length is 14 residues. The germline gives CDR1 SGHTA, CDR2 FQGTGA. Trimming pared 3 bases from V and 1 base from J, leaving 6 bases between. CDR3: CASSLGWNTGELFF. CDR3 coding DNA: TGTGCCAGCAGCTTGGGCTGGAACACCGGGGAGCTGTTTTTT.

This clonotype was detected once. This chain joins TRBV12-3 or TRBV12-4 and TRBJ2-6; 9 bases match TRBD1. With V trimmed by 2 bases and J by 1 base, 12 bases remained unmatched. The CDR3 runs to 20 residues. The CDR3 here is CASSLFPPGQGVSGANVLTF. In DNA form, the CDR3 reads TGTGCCAGCAGTTTATTCCCTCCGGGACAGGGTGTTTCTGGGGCCAACGTCCTGACTTTC.